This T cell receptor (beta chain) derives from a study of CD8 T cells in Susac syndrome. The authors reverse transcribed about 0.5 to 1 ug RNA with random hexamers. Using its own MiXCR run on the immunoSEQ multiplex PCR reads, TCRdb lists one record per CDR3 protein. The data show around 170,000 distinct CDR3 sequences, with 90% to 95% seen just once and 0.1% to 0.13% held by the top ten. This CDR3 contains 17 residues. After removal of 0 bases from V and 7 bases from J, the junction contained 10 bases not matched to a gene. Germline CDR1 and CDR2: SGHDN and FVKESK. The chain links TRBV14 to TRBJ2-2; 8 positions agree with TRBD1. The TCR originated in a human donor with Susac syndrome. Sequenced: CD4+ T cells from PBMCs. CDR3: CASSQDRKTGVFGELFF. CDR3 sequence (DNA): TGTGCCAGCAGCCAAGATAGGAAGACAGGGGTATTCGGGGAGCTGTTTTTT.